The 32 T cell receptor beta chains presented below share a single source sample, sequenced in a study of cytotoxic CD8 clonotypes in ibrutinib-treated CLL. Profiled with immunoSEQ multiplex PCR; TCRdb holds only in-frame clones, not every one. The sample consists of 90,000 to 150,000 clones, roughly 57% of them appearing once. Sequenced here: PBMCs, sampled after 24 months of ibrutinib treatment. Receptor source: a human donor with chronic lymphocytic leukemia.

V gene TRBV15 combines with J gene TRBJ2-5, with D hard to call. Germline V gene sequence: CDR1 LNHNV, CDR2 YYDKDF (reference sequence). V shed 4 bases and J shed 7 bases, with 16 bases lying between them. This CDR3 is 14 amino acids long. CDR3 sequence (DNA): TGTGCCACCAGCATATATCGAGCCAAAGGGACCCAGTACTTC. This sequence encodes CATSIYRAKGTQYF. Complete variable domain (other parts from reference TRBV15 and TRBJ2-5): DAMVIQNPRYQVTQFGKPVTLSCSQTLNHNVMYWYQQKSSQAPKLLFHYYDKDFNNEADTPDNFQSRRPNTSFCFLDIRSPGLGDTAMYLCATSIYRAKGTQYFGPGTRLLVL.

The CDR3 protein is CASSPLEDTQYF. DNA of the CDR3: TGTGCCAGCAGCCCCCTGGAAGATACGCAGTATTTT. V and J are TRBV11-3 and TRBJ2-3, with D unclear. Germline lookup yields CDR1 SGHNT and CDR2 YENEEA. The V and J ends lost 5 bases and 5 bases respectively, with 8 bases between them. This CDR3 region has 12 residues.

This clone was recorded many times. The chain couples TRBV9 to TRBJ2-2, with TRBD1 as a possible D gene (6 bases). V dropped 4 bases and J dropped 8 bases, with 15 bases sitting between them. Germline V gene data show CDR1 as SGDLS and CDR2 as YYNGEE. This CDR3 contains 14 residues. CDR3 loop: CASSPRQVVGELFF. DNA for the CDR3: TGTGCCAGCAGCCCGAGACAGGTGGTTGGGGAGCTGTTTTTT. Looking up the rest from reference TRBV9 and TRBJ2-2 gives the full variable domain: DSGVTQTPKHLITATGQRVTLRCSPRSGDLSVYWYQQSLDQGLQFLIQYYNGEERAKGNILERFSAQQFPDLHSELNLSSLELGDSALYFCASSPRQVVGELFFGEGSRLTVL.

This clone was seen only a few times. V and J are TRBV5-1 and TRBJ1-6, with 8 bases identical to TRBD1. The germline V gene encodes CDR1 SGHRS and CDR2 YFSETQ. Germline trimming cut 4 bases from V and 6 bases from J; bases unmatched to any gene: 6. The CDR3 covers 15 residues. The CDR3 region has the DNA TGCGCCAGCAGCGACGACAGGGGAGTTAATTCACCCCTCCACTTT. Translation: CASSDDRGVNSPLHF.

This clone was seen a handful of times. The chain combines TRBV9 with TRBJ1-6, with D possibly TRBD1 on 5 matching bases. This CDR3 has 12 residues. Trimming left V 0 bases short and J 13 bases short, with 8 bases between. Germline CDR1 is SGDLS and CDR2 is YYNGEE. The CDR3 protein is CASSVDRGPLHF. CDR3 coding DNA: TGTGCCAGCAGCGTAGATCGGGGGCCCCTCCACTTT.

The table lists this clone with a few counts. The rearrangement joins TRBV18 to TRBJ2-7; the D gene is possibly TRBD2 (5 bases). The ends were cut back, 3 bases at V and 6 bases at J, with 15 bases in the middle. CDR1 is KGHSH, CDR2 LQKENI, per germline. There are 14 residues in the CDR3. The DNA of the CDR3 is TGTGCCAGCTCACCTCCCAGCGGCACGGGCGAGCAGTACTTC. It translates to CASSPPSGTGEQYF.

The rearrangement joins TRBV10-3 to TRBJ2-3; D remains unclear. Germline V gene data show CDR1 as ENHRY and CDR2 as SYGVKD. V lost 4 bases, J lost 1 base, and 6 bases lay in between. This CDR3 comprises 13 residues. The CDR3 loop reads CAISAEGTDTQYF. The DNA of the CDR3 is TGTGCCATCAGTGCCGAGGGCACAGATACGCAGTATTTT.

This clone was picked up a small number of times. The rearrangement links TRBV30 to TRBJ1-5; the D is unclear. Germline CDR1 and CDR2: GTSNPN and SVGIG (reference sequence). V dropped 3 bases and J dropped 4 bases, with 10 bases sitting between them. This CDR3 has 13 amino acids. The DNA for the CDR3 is TGTGCCTGGAGCCTAACAGCGAATCAGCCCCAGCATTTT. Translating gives CAWSLTANQPQHF.

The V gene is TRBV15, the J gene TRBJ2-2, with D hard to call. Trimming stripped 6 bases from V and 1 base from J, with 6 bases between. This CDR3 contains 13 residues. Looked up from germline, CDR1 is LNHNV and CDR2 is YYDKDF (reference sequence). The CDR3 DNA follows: TGTGCCACCAGGATAGGGAACACCGGGGAGCTGTTTTTT. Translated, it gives CATRIGNTGELFF. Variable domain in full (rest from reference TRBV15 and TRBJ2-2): DAMVIQNPRYQVTQFGKPVTLSCSQTLNHNVMYWYQQKSSQAPKLLFHYYDKDFNNEADTPDNFQSRRPNTSFCFLDIRSPGLGDTAMYLCATRIGNTGELFFGEGSRLTVL.

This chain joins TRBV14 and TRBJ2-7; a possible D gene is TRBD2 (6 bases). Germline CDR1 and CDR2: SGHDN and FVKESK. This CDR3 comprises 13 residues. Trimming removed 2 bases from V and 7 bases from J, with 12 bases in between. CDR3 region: CASSQFFGGEQYF. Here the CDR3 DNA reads TGTGCCAGCAGCCAATTTTTCGGGGGAGAGCAGTACTTC.

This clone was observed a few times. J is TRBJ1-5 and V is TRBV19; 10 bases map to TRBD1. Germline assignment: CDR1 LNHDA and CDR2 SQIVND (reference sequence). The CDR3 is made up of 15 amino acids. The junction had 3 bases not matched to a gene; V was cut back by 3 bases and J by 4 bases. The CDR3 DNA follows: TGTGCCAGTAGTATGACGGGACAGGGGAATCAGCCCCAGCATTTT. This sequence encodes CASSMTGQGNQPQHF.

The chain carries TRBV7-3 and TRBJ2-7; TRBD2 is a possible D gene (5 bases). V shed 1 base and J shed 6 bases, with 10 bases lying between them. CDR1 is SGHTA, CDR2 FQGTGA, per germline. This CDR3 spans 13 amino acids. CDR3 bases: TGTGCCAGCAGCTTAAGGCAGACTACCGAGCAGTACTTC. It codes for CASSLRQTTEQYF.

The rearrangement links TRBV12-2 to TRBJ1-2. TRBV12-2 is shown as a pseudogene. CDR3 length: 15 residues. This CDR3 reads CARQPGGGLAHGYTF. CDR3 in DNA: TGTGCAAGACAGCCTGGAGGGGGTCTAGCTCATGGCTACACCTTC.

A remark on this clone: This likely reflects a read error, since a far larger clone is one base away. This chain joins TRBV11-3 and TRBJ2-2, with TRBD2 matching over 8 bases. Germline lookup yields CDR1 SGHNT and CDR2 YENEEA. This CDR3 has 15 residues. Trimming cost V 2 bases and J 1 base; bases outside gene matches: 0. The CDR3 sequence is CASSLLAGNTGELFF. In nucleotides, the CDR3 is TGTGCCAGCAGCTTACTAGCGGGGAACACCGGGGAGCTGTTTTTT.

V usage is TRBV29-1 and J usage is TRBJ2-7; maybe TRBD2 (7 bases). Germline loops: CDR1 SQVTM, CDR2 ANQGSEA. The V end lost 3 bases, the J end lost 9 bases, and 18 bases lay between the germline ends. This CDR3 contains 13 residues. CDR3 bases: TGCAGCGTTGACCGCGGGGGCCCCTCAGGGCAGTACTTC. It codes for CSVDRGGPSGQYF.

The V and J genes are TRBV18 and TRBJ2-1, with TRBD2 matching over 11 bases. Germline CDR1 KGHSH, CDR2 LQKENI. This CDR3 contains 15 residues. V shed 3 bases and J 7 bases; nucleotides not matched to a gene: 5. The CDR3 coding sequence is TGTGCCAGCTCACCCGGACTAGCGGGTAGAAATGAGCAGTTCTTC. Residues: CASSPGLAGRNEQFF.

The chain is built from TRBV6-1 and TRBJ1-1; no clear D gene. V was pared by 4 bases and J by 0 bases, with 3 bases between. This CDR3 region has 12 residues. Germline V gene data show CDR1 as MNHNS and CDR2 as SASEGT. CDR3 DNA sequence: TGTGCCAGCAGTGTGATGAACACTGAAGCTTTCTTT. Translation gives CASSVMNTEAFF.

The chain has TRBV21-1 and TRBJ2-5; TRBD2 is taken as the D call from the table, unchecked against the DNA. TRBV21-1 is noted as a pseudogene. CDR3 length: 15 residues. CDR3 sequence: CASSPRLAKGETQYF. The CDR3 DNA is TGTGCCAGCAGCCCACGACTAGCGAAGGGGGAGACCCAGTACTTC.

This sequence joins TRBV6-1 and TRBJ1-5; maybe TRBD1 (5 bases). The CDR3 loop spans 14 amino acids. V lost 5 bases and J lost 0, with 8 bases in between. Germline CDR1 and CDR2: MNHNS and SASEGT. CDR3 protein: CASSPGTSNQPQHF. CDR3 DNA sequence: TGTGCCAGCAGTCCCGGGACTAGCAATCAGCCCCAGCATTTT.

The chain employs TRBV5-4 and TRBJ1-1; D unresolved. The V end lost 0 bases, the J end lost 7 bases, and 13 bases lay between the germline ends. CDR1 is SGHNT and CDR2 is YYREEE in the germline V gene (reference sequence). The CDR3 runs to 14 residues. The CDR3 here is CASSLVSSAIEAFF. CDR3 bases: TGTGCCAGCAGCTTGGTATCGTCAGCGATTGAAGCTTTCTTT.

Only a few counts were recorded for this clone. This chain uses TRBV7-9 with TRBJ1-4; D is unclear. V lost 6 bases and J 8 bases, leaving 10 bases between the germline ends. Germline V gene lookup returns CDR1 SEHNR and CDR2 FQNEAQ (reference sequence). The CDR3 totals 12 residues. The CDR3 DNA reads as TGTGCCAGCAGGCTGGAGGGAGAAAAACTGTTTTTT. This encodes CASRLEGEKLFF.

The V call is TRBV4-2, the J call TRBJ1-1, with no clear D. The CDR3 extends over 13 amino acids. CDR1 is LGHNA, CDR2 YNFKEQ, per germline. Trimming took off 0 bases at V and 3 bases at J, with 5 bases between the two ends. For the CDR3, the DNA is TGTGCCAGCAGCCAAGATGGAGACACTGAAGCTTTCTTT. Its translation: CASSQDGDTEAFF.

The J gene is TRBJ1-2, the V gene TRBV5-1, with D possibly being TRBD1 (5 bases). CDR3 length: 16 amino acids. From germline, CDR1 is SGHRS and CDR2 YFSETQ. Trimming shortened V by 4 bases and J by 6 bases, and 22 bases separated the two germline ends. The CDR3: CASSPSVDSGVDGYTF. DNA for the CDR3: TGCGCCAGCAGCCCTTCAGTAGACAGCGGCGTAGATGGCTACACCTTC.

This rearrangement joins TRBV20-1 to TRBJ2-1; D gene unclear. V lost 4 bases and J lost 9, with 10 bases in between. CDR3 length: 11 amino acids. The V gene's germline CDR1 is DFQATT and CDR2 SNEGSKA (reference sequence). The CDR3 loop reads CSANLAFEQFF. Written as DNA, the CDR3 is TGCAGTGCTAACCTTGCCTTTGAGCAGTTCTTC.

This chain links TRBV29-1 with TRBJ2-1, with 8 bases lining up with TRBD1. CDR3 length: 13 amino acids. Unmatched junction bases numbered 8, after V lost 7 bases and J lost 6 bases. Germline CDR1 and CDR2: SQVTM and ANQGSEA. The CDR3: CSAGQGTGNEQFF. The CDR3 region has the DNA TGCAGCGCTGGACAGGGAACGGGCAATGAGCAGTTCTTC.

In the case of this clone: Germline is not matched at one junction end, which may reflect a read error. CDR3 coding DNA: TGTGCCAGCAGGGAGGCGGGGGGCGGCCTCTTC. Its protein is CASREAGGGLF. The gene calls are TRBV2 and TRBJ2-1; TRBD2 matches 8 bases. In germline, CDR1 is SNHLY, CDR2 FYNNEI. This CDR3 contains 11 residues.

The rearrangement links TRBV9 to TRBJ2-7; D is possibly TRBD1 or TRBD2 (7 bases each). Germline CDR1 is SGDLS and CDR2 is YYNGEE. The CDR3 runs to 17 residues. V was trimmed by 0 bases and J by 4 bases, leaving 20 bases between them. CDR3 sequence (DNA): TGTGCCAGCAGCGTAGGATGGGGGGGACAGTGGGTTTACGAGCAGTACTTC. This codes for CASSVGWGGQWVYEQYF.

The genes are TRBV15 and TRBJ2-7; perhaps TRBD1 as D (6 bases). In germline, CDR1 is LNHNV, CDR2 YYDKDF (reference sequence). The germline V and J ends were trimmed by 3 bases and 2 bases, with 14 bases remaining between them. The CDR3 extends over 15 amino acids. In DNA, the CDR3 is TGTGCCACCAGCAGGGCTACAGGGCCCGCCTACGAGCAGTACTTC. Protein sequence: CATSRATGPAYEQYF.

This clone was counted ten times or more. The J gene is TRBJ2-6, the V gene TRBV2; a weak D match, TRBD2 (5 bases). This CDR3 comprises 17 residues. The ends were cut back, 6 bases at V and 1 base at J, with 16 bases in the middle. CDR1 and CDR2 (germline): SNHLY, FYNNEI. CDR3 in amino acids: CASRSGEGLSGANVLTF. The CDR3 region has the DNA TGTGCCAGCAGGAGCGGCGAAGGGCTATCTGGGGCCAACGTCCTGACTTTC.

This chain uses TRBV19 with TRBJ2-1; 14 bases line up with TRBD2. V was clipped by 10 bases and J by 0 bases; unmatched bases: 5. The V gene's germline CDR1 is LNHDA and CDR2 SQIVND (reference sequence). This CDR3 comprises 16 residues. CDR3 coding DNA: TGTGCCACCGGGACTAGCGGGGGCCCCTCCTACAATGAGCAGTTCTTC. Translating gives CATGTSGGPSYNEQFF.

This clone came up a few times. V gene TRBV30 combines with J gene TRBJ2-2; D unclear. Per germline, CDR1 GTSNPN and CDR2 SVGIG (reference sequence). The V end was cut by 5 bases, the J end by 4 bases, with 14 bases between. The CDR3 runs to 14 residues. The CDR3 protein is CAWRGVPTTGELFF. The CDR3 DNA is TGTGCCTGGCGTGGGGTCCCGACCACCGGGGAGCTGTTTTTT.

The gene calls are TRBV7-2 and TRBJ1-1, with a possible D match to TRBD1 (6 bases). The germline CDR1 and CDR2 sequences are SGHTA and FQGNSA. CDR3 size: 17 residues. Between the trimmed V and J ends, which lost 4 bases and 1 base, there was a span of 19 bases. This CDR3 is CASSSPFGRTENTEAFF. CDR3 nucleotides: TGTGCCAGCAGCTCACCGTTTGGCCGGACAGAGAACACTGAAGCTTTCTTT.